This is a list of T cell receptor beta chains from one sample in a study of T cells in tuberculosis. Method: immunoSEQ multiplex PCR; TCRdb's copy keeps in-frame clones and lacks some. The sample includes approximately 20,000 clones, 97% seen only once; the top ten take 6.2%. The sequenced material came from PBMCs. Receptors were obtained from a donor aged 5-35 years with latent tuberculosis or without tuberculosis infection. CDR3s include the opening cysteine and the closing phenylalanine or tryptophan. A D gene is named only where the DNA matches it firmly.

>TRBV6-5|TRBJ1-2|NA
CASSYSSIGYTF
TGTGCCAGCAGTTACTCGTCAATTGGCTACACCTTC
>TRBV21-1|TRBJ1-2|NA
CASSKVQGAENYGYTF
TGTGCCAGCAGCAAAGTCCAGGGGGCCGAGAACTATGGCTACACCTTC
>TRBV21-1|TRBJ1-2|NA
CASYYDFNYGYTF
TGTGCCAGCTATTACGACTTTAACTATGGCTACACCTTC
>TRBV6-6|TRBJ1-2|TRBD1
CASRLDRSADYGYTF
TGTGCCAGCAGGCTGGACAGGTCGGCAGACTATGGCTACACCTTC
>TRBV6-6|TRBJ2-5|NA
CASSETSFETQYF
TGTGCCAGCAGCGAGACTAGTTTTGAGACCCAGTACTTC
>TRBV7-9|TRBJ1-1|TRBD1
CATGAAPGAFF
TGTGCTACAGGGGCTGCCCCCGGAGCTTTCTTT
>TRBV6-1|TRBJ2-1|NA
CASSEDLFSYNEQFF
TGTGCCAGCAGTGAGGACTTATTCTCCTACAATGAGCAGTTCTTC
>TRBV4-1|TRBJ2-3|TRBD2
CASSLLERGWLTDTQYF
TGCGCCAGCAGCTTACTTGAGCGGGGTTGGCTGACGGATACGCAGTATTTT
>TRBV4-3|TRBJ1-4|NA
CASSPAQGAGGREKLFF
TGCGCCAGCAGCCCAGCCCAAGGGGCCGGTGGAAGGGAAAAACTGTTTTTT
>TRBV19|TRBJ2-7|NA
CASSKTRRTFGFYEQYF
TGTGCCAGTAGTAAAACTCGCCGGACATTCGGCTTCTACGAGCAGTACTTC